This TCR beta chain comes out of a study of T cells in pancreatic ductal adenocarcinoma. No neoadjuvant therapy was given to the selected pancreatic ductal adenocarcinoma patients before their surgery. Study-wide results and caveats: Results skew toward the minority of patients with early-stage disease. Comparisons of tumor and blood clonality may show falsely lower tumor diversity.

The germline CDR1 and CDR2 sequences are LNHDA and SQIVND (reference sequence). Germline trimming cut 5 bases from V and 5 bases from J; bases unmatched to any gene: 7. CDR3 length equals 15 residues. Repertoires were generated with immunoSEQ multiplex PCR, while TCRdb's copy carries only in-frame clones and drops some. The sample has about 100,000 clones, 90% to 95% seen once. In regard to this clone: Its antigen is not known.

The source material was PBMCs. The chain has TRBV19 and TRBJ1-2; TRBD1 matches at 11 bases. This receptor was obtained from a human donor with pancreatic ductal adenocarcinoma. Here the CDR3 DNA reads TGTGCCAGTAGTGAGGACAGGGGGCGAATTTATGGCTACACCTTC. Its protein is CASSEDRGRIYGYTF.